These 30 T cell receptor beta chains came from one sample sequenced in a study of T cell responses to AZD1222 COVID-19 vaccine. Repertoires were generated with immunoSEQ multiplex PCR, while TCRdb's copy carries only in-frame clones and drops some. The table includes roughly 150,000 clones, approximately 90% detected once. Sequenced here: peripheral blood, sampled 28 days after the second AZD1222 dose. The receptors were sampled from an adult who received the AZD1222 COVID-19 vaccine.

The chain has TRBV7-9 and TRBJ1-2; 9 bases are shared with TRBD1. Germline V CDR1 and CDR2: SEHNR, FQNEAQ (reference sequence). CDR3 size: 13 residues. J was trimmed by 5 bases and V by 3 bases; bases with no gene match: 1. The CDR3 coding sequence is TGTGCCAGCAGCTTGGGACAGGGTTATGGCTACACCTTC. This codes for CASSLGQGYGYTF.

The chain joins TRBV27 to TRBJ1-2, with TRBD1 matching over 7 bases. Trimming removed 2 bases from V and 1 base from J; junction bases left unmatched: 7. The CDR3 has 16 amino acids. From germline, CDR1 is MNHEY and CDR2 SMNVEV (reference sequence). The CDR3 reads CASSLRGRALNYGYTF. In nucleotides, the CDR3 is TGTGCCAGCAGTTTAAGGGGGCGCGCGCTTAACTATGGCTACACCTTC.

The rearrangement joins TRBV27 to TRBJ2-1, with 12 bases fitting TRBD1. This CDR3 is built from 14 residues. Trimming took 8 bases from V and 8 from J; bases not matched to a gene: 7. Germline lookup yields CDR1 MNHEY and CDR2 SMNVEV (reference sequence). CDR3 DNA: TGTGCCAGCCGTGCGGGGACAGGGGGCTATGAGCAGTTCTTC. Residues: CASRAGTGGYEQFF.

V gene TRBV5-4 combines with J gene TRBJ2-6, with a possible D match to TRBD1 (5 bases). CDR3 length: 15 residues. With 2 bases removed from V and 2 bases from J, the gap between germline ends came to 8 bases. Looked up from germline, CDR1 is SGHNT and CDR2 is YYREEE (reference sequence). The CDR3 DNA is TGTGCCAGCAGCTTCCTAGGGGCTGGGGCCAACGTCCTGACTTTC. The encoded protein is CASSFLGAGANVLTF.

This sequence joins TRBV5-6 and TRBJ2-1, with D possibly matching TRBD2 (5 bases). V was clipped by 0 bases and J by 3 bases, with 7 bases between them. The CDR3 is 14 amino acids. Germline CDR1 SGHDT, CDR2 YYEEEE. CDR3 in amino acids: CASSLERLYNEQFF. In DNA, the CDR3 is TGTGCCAGCAGCTTGGAGCGGCTCTACAATGAGCAGTTCTTC.

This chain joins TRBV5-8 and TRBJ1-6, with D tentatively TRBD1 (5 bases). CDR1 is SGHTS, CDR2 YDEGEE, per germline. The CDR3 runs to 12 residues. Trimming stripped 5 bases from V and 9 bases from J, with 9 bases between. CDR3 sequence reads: CASSRGGSPLHF. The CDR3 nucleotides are TGTGCCAGCAGTCGGGGCGGTTCACCCCTCCACTTT. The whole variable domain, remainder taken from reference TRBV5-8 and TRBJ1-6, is EAGVTQSPTHLIKTRGQQATLRCSPISGHTSVYWYQQALGLGLQFLLWYDEGEERNRGNFPPRFSGRQFPNYSSELNVNALELEDSALYLCASSRGGSPLHFGNGTRLTVT.

The CDR3 bases are TGTGCCAGCAGTGCGCGCCGCGGGAGCCCCCACTACGAGCAGTACTTC. This codes for CASSARRGSPHYEQYF. The chain couples TRBV27 to TRBJ2-7; TRBD2 matches at 7 bases. Germline values: CDR1 MNHEY, CDR2 SMNVEV (reference sequence). V trimming: 5 bases; J trimming: 3 bases; junction bases outside the gene matches: 13. This CDR3 region has 16 residues.

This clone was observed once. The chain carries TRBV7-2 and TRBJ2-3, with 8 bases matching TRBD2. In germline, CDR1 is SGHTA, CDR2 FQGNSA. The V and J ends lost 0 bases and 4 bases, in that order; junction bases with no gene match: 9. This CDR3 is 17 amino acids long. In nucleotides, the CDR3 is TGTGCCAGCAGCTTAGCGCTGTGGCGGGAGGTCCCAGATACGCAGTATTTT. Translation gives CASSLALWREVPDTQYF.

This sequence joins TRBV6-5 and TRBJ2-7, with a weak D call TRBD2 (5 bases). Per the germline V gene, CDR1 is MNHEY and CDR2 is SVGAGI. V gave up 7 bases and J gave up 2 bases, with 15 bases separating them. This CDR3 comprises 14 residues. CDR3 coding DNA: TGTGCCAGCACCCCGTTGGAGGCCGCCTACGAGCAGTACTTC. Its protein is CASTPLEAAYEQYF.

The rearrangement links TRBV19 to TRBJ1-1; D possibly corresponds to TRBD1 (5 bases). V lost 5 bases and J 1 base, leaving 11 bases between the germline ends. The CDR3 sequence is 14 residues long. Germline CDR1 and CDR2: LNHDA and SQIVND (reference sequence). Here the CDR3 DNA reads TGTGCCAGTAGTGTCGGGGGTTCGAACACTGAAGCTTTCTTT. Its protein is CASSVGGSNTEAFF.

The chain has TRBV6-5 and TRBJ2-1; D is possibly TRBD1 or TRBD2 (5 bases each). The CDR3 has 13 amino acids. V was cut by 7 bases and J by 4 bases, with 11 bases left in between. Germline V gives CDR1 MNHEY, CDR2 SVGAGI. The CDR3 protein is CASTGTPYNEQFF. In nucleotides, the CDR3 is TGTGCCAGCACCGGGACGCCATACAATGAGCAGTTCTTC.

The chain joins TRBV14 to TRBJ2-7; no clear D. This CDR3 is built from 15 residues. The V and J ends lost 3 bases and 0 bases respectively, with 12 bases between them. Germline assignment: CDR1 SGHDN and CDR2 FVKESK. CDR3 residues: CASSQGFTASYEQYF. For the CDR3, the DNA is TGTGCCAGCAGCCAGGGATTTACCGCCTCCTACGAGCAGTACTTC.

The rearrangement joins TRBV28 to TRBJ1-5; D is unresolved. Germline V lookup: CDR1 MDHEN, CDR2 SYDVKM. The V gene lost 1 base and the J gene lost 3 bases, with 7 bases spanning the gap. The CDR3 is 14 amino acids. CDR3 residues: CASSLSGSNQPQHF. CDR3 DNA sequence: TGTGCCAGCAGTTTATCGGGTTCCAATCAGCCCCAGCATTTT.

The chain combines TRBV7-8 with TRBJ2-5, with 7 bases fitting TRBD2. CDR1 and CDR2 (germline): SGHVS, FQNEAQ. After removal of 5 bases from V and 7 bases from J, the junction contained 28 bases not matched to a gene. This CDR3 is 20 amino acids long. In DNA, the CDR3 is TGTGCCAGCAGCCCTGCCACAGTGACCCGGACTAGGCCCCCGGGTTGGACCCAGTACTTC. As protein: CASSPATVTRTRPPGWTQYF.

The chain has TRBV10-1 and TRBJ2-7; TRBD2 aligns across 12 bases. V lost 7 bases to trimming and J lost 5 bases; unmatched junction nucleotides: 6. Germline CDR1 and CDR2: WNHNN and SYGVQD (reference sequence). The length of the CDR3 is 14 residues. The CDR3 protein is CASILAGGFDEQYF. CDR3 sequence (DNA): TGCGCCAGCATACTAGCGGGAGGATTCGACGAGCAGTACTTC.

The CDR3 loop is CASKRGIDRYTF. The CDR3, as DNA: TGTGCCAGTAAACGCGGTATTGATCGCTACACCTTC. The chain recombines TRBV19 with TRBJ1-2, with D uncertain. CDR1 LNHDA and CDR2 SQIVND come from the germline V gene (reference sequence). V was trimmed by 7 bases and J by 9 bases, leaving 15 bases between them. The CDR3 runs 12 residues.

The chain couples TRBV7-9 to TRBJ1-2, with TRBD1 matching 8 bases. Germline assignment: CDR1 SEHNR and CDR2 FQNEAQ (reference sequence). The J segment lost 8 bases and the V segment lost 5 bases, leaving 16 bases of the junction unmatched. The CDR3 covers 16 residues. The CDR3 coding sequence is TGTGCCAGCAGCCCCGTCGGGGCAGGGGGCAGGGGAGGCTACACCTTC. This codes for CASSPVGAGGRGGYTF.

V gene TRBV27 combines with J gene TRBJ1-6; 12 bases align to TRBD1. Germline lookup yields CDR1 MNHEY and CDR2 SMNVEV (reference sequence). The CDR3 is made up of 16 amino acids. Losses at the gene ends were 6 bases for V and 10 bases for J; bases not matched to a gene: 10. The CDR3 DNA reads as TGTGCCAGCAGGCCGCCGGGACAGGGGGCGAGATCACCCCTCCACTTT. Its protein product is CASRPPGQGARSPLHF.

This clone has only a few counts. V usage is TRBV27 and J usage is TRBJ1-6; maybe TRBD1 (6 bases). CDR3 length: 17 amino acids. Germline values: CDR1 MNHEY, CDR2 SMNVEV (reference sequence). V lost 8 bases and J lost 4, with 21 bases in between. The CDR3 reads CASRITSGASYNSPLHF. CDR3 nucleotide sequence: TGTGCCAGCCGAATTACCTCAGGGGCCTCTTATAATTCACCCCTCCACTTT.

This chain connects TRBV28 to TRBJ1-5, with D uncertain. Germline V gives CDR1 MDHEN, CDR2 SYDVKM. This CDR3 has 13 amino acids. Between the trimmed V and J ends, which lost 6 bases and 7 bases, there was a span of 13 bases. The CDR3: CASSRSSGQPQHF. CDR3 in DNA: TGTGCCAGCAGCCGTAGTTCAGGCCAGCCCCAGCATTTT.

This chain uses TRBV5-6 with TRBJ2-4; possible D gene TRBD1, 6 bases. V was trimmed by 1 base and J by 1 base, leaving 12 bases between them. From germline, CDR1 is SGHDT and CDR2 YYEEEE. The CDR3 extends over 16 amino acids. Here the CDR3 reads CASSLQRDNAKNIQYF. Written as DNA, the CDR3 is TGTGCCAGCAGCTTGCAGAGGGACAATGCCAAAAACATTCAGTACTTC.

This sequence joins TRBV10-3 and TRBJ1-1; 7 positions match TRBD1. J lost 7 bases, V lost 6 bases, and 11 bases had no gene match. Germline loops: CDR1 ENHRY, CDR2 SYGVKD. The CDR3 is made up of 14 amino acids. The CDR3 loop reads CAIRARTGADEAFF. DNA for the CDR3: TGTGCCATCAGGGCCCGCACAGGGGCCGATGAAGCTTTCTTT.

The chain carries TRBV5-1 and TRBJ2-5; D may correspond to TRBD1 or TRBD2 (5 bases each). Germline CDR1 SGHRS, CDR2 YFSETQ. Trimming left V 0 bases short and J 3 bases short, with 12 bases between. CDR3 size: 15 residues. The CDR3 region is CASSLDPGPEETQYF. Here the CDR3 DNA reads TGCGCCAGCAGCTTGGATCCGGGACCCGAAGAGACCCAGTACTTC. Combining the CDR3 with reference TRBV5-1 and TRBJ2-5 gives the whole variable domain KAGVTQTPRYLIKTRGQQVTLSCSPISGHRSVSWYQQTPGQGLQFLFEYFSETQRNKGNFPGRFSGRQFSNSRSEMNVSTLELGDSALYLCASSLDPGPEETQYFGPGTRLLVL.

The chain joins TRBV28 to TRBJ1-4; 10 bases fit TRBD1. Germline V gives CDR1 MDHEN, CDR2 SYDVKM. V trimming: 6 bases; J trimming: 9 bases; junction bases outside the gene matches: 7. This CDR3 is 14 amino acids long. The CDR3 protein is CASRPTGGHQKLFF. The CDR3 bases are TGTGCCAGCAGACCGACAGGGGGCCATCAAAAACTGTTTTTT.

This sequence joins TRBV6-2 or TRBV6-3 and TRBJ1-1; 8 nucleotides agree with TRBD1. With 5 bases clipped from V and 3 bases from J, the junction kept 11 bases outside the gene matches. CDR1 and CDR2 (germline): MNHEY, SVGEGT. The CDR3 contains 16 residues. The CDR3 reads CASSPVAVDRDTEAFF. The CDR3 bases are TGTGCCAGCAGTCCCGTGGCAGTGGACAGGGACACTGAAGCTTTCTTT.

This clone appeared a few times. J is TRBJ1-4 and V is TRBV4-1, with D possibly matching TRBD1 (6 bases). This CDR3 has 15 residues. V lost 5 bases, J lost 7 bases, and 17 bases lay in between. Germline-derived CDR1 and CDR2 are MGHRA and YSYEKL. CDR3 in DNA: TGCGCCAGCAGCGTTGCCACAGGGTGGGGTGAAAAACTGTTTTTT. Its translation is CASSVATGWGEKLFF.

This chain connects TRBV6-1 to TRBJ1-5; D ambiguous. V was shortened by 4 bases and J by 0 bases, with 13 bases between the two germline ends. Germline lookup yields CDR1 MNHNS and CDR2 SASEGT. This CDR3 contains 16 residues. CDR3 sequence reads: CASSALSVYSNQPQHF. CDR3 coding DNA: TGTGCCAGCAGTGCATTGTCCGTTTATAGCAATCAGCCCCAGCATTTT.

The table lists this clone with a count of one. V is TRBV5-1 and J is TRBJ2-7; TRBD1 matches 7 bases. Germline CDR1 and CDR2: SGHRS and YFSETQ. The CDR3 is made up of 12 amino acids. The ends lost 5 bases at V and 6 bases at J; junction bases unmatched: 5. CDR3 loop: CASSEGGGEQYF. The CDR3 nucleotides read TGCGCCAGCAGTGAAGGGGGCGGCGAGCAGTACTTC. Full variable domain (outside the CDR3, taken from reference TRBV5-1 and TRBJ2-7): KAGVTQTPRYLIKTRGQQVTLSCSPISGHRSVSWYQQTPGQGLQFLFEYFSETQRNKGNFPGRFSGRQFSNSRSEMNVSTLELGDSALYLCASSEGGGEQYFGPGTRLTVT.

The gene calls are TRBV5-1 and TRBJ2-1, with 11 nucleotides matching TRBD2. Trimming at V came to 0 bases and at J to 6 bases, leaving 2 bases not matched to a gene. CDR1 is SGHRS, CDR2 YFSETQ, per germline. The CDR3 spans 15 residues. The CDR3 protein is CASSLGLAGLNEQFF. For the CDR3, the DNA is TGCGCCAGCAGCTTGGGACTAGCGGGGCTCAATGAGCAGTTCTTC.

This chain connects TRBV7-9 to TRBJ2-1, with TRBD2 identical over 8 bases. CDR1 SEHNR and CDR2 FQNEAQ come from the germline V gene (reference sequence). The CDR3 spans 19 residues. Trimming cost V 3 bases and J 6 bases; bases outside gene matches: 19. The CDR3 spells CASSFLALSAGGLPNEQFF. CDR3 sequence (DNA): TGTGCCAGCAGCTTCCTTGCCTTGAGTGCGGGAGGCCTGCCCAATGAGCAGTTCTTC.